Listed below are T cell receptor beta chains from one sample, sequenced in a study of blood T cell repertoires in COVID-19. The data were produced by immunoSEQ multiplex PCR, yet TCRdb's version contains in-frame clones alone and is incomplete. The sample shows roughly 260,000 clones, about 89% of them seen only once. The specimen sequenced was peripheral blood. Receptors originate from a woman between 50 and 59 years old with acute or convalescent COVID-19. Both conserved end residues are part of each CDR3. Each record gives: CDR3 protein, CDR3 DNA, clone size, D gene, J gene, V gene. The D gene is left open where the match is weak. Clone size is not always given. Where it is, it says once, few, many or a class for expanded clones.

CASSLMTGDEQFF	TGTGCCAGCAGCTTAATGACAGGGGATGAGCAGTTCTTC	.	TRBD1	TRBJ2-1	TRBV5-6
CASSLTYRSSGRTDTQYF	TGTGCCAGCAGCTTAACGTATCGCTCTAGCGGGAGAACAGATACGCAGTATTTT	.	TRBD2	TRBJ2-3	TRBV7-3
CASSPVSPYEQYF	TGTGCCAGCAGCCCAGTATCCCCCTACGAGCAGTACTTC	many	.	TRBJ2-7	TRBV27
CASSLGGGNQPQHF	TGCGCCAGCAGCTTAGGGGGGGGCAATCAGCCCCAGCATTTT	once	.	TRBJ1-5	TRBV5-1
CASSLVTGESFF	TGTGCCAGCAGCTTAGTCACAGGGGAGTCTTTCTTT	few	TRBD1	TRBJ1-1	TRBV7-9
CASSPSRDQPQHF	TGTGCCAGCAGTCCGAGTCGGGATCAGCCCCAGCATTTT	.	.	TRBJ1-5	TRBV6-2/TRBV6-3
CASSPGTGAGNTIYF	TGTGCCAGCAGCCCCGGGACAGGGGCTGGAAACACCATATATTTT	.	TRBD1	TRBJ1-3	TRBV3-1/TRBV3-2
CASPDSNTGELFF	TGTGCCAGTCCCGACTCGAACACCGGGGAGCTGTTTTTT	.	.	TRBJ2-2	TRBV19
CASGLFSGWSSGNTIYF	TGTGCTAGTGGTTTGTTTTCAGGTTGGTCCTCTGGAAACACCATATATTTT	few	.	TRBJ1-3	TRBV12-5
CASKAGTSYGELFF	TGCGCCAGCAAAGCCGGGACTAGCTACGGGGAGCTGTTTTTT	.	TRBD2	TRBJ2-2	TRBV4-1
CASSEGNQPQHF	TGTGCCAGCAGTGAGGGCAATCAGCCCCAGCATTTT	.	.	TRBJ1-5	TRBV21-1
CASSIAGDSYEQYF	TGTGCCAGTAGTATCGCAGGGGACTCCTACGAGCAGTACTTC	.	.	TRBJ2-7	TRBV19
CASSERGGFLTDTQYF	TGTGCCAGCAGTGAGCGGGGGGGATTTCTGACAGATACGCAGTATTTT	.	TRBD2	TRBJ2-3	TRBV27
CASSPLAGGSYEQYF	TGCGCCAGCAGTCCACTAGCGGGAGGGTCCTACGAGCAGTACTTC	.	TRBD2	TRBJ2-7	TRBV5-1
CASSLAFSTGGLNTEAFF	TGCGCCAGCAGCTTGGCTTTTTCGACAGGGGGCTTGAACACTGAAGCTTTCTTT	.	TRBD1	TRBJ1-1	TRBV5-1
CASSPLNRGRSSYEQYF	TGTGCCAGTAGTCCATTAAACAGGGGACGTTCCTCCTACGAGCAGTACTTC	few	TRBD1	TRBJ2-7	TRBV19
CASSQDLRGWRQPQHF	TGTGCCAGCAGCCAAGACCTCAGGGGATGGAGACAGCCCCAGCATTTT	.	.	TRBJ1-5	TRBV4-2
CASSARQGRYVGANVLTF	TGTGCCAGCAGCGCGAGACAGGGGCGATACGTAGGGGCCAACGTCCTGACTTTC	.	TRBD1	TRBJ2-6	TRBV5-8